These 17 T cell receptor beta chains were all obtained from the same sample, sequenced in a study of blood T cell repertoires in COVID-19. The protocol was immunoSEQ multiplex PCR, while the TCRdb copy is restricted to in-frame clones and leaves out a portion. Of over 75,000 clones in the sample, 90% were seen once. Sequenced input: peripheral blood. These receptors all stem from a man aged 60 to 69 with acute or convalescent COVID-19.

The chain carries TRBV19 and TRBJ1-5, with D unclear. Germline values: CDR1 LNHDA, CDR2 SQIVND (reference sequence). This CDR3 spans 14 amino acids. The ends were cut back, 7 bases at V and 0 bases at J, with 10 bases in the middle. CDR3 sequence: CASNREYSNQPQHF. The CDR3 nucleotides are TGTGCCAGTAATAGAGAATATAGCAATCAGCCCCAGCATTTT.

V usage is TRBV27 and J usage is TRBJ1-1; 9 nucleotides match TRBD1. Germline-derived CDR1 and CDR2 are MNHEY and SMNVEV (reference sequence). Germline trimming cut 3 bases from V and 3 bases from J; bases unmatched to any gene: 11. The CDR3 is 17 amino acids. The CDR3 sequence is CASSFLGTGLRDTEAFF. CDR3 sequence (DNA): TGTGCCAGCAGTTTTTTAGGGACAGGGTTGCGGGACACTGAAGCTTTCTTT.

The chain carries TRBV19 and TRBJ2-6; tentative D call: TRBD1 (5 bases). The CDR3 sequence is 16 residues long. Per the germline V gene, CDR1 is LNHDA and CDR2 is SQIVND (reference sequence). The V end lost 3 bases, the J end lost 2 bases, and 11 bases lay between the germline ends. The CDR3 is CASSILAGTGANVLTF. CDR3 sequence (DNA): TGTGCCAGTAGTATTTTGGCAGGGACTGGGGCCAACGTCCTGACTTTC. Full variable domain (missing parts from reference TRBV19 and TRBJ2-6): DGGITQSPKYLFRKEGQNVTLSCEQNLNHDAMYWYRQDPGQGLRLIYYSQIVNDFQKGDIAEGYSVSREKKESFPLTVTSAQKNPTAFYLCASSILAGTGANVLTFGAGSRLTVL.

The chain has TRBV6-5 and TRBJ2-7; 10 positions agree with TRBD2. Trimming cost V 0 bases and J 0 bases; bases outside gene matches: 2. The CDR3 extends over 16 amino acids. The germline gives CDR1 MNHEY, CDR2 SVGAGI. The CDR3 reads CASSYSAGGGSYEQYF. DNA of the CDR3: TGTGCCAGCAGTTACTCAGCGGGAGGGGGCTCCTACGAGCAGTACTTC.

This chain's CDR3 is CASSLEYRTDTQYF. In DNA, the CDR3 is TGTGCCAGCAGCTTGGAGTACCGGACAGATACGCAGTATTTT. V is TRBV5-4 and J is TRBJ2-3; the D is unclear. The CDR3 spans 14 residues. Germline CDR1 reads SGHNT; CDR2 reads YYREEE (reference sequence). With 0 bases removed from V and 3 bases from J, the gap between germline ends came to 8 bases.

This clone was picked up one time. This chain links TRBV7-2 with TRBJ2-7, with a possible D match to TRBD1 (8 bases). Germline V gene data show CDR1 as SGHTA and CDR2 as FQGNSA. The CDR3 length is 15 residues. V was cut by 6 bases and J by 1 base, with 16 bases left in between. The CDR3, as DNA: TGTGCCAGCAGGCGGGGGACAGGACGATCCTACGAGCAGTACTTC. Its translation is CASRRGTGRSYEQYF.

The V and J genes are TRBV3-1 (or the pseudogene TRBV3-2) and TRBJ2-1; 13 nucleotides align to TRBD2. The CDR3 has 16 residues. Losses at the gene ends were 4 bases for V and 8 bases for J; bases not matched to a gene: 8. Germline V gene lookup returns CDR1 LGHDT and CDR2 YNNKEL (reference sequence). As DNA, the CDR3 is TGTGCCAGCAGCCCTTGGTGGACTAGCGGGAGACATGAGCAGTTCTTC. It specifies CASSPWWTSGRHEQFF.

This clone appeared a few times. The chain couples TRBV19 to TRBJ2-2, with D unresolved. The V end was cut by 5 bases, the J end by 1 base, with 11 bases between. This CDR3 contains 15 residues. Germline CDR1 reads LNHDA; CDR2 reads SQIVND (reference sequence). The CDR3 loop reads CASSVPDKNTGELFF. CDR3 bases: TGTGCCAGTAGTGTACCCGACAAGAACACCGGGGAGCTGTTTTTT.

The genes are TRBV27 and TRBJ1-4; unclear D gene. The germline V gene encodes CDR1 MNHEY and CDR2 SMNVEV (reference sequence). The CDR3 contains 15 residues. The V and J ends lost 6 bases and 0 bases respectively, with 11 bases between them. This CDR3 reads CASSPVEATNEKLFF. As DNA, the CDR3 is TGTGCCAGCAGCCCCGTAGAGGCAACTAATGAAAAACTGTTTTTT. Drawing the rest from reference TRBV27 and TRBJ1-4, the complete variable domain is EAQVTQNPRYLITVTGKKLTVTCSQNMNHEYMSWYRQDPGLGLRQIYYSMNVEVTDKGDVPEGYKVSRKEKRNFPLILESPSPNQTSLYFCASSPVEATNEKLFFGSGTQLSVL.

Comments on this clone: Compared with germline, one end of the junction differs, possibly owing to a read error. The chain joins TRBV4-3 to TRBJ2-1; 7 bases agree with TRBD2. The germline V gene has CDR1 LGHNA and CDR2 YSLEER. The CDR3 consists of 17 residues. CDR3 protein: CASSPTSRDYSNNEQFF. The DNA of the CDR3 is TGCGCCAGCAGCCCTACTTCTCGGGACTACTCCAACAATGAGCAGTTCTTC.

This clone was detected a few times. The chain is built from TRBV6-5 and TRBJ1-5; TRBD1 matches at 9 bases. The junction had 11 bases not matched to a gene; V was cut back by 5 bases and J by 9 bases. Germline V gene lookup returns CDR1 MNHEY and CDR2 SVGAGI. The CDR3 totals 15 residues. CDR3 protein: CASSPLTGGAGPQHF. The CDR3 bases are TGTGCCAGCAGTCCCTTGACAGGGGGGGCCGGGCCCCAGCATTTT.

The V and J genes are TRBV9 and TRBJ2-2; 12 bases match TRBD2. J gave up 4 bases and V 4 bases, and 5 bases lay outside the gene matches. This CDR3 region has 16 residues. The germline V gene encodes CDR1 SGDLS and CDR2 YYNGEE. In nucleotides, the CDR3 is TGTGCCAGCAGCCTTACTAGCGGGAGGTTCACCGGGGAGCTGTTTTTT. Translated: CASSLTSGRFTGELFF.

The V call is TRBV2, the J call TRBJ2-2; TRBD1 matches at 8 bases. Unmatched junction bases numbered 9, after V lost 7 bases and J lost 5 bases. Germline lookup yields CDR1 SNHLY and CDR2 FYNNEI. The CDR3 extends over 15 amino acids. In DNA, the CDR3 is TGTGCCAGCAACCGACAGGGGATGGCAACCGGGGAGCTGTTTTTT. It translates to CASNRQGMATGELFF.

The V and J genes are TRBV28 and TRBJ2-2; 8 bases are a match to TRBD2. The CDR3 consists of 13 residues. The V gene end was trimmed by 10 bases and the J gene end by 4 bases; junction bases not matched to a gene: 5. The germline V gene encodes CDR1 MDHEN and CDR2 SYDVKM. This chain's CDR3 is CATPAGATGELFF. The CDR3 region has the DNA TGTGCCACCCCAGCGGGAGCCACCGGGGAGCTGTTTTTT.

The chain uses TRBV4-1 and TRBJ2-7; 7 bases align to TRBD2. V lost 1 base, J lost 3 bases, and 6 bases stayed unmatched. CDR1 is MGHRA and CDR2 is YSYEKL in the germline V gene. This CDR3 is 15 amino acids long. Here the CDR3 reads CASSQGRGGDYEQYF. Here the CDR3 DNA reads TGCGCCAGCAGCCAAGGGAGGGGAGGGGACTACGAGCAGTACTTC.

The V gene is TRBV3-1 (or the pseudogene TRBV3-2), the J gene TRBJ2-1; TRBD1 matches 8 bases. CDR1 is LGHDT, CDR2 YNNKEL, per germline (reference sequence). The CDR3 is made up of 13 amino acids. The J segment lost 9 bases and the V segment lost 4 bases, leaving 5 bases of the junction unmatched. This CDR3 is CASSLRTGSEQFF. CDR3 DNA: TGTGCCAGCAGCCTGCGGACAGGGAGTGAGCAGTTCTTC.

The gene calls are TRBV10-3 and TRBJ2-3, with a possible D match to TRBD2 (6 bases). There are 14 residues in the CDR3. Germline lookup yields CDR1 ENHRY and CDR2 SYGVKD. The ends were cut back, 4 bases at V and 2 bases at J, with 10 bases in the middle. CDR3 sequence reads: CAISGGGTTDTQYF. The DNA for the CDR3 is TGTGCCATCAGTGGGGGCGGGACCACAGATACGCAGTATTTT.